The 14 T cell receptor beta chains below were found in one sample sequenced in a study of identical twins. TCRdb used MiXCR to reprocess the 5' RACE reads, holding one entry per CDR3 protein. The repertoire holds 500,000 to 650,000 distinct CDR3 sequences, with 20% to 25% as singletons. The data also belong to a second study, concerning yellow fever vaccine responses in identical twins.

The sequenced material came from CD4+ T cells sorted from blood. The receptors were gathered from a woman younger than 35 in good health.

The chain links TRBV3-1 to TRBJ2-7; no firm D call. The V gene lost 0 bases and the J gene lost 1 base, with 10 bases spanning the gap. The CDR3 is 15 residues long. Germline V CDR1 and CDR2: LGHDT, YNNKEL (reference sequence). The CDR3 DNA reads as TGTGCCAGCAGCCAAGATGGGGTCGCATCCTACGAGCAGTACTTC. It yields the protein CASSQDGVASYEQYF.

The chain combines TRBV5-1 with TRBJ2-3, with 10 bases that match TRBD2. The V gene end was trimmed by 1 base and the J gene end by 5 bases; junction bases not matched to a gene: 7. Germline V gives CDR1 SGHRS, CDR2 YFSETQ. This CDR3 region has 16 residues. The CDR3 region is CASSLPAGGQGDTQYF. The CDR3 DNA follows: TGCGCCAGCAGCTTGCCAGCGGGGGGGCAAGGAGATACGCAGTATTTT.

Ten or more counts support this clonotype. The rearrangement links TRBV5-4 to TRBJ2-3, with TRBD2 identical over 10 bases. The V segment lost 3 bases and the J segment 4 bases; nucleotides outside the gene matches: 20. CDR1 SGHNT and CDR2 YYREEE come from the germline V gene (reference sequence). The CDR3 covers 20 residues. The CDR3 loop is CASSSWSGRAPKGRADTQYF. The DNA for the CDR3 is TGTGCCAGCAGCTCCTGGAGCGGGAGGGCCCCTAAGGGTCGCGCAGATACGCAGTATTTT.

This clonotype was counted a few times. This chain joins TRBV20-1 and TRBJ2-3; 14 bases are a match to TRBD2. This CDR3 has 14 amino acids. Germline lookup yields CDR1 DFQATT and CDR2 SNEGSKA (reference sequence). V gave up 7 bases and J gave up 4 bases; unmatched junction bases: 4. The CDR3 DNA follows: TGCAGTGGGCGACTAGCGGGAGGGTCAGATACGCAGTATTTT. Residues: CSGRLAGGSDTQYF.

The chain joins TRBV7-3 to TRBJ2-1, with 14 positions matching TRBD2. CDR3 length: 15 residues. Germline V gives CDR1 SGHTA, CDR2 FQGTGA. J was trimmed by 8 bases and V by 5 bases; bases with no gene match: 5. This CDR3 reads CASSGGLAGVDEQFF. CDR3 DNA: TGTGCCAGCAGCGGGGGACTAGCGGGAGTCGATGAGCAGTTCTTC.

The chain combines TRBV20-1 with TRBJ2-5, with D perhaps assigned TRBD1 or TRBD2 (6 bases each). V lost 4 bases, J lost 7 bases, and 13 bases lay in between. The germline V gene encodes CDR1 DFQATT and CDR2 SNEGSKA (reference sequence). The CDR3 runs to 12 residues. The DNA for the CDR3 is TGCAGTGCTACCGGGGGCCAGGGGACCCAGTACTTC. Translating gives CSATGGQGTQYF.

This clonotype has just a few counts. The genes are TRBV24-1 and TRBJ2-3; 15 nucleotides agree with TRBD2. After removal of 4 bases from V and 5 bases from J, the junction contained 6 bases not matched to a gene. Germline CDR1 and CDR2: KGHDR and SFDVKD. This CDR3 contains 17 residues. CDR3 coding DNA: TGTGCCACCAGTGAAAGAGGACTAGCGGGAGGGCAAGATACGCAGTATTTT. This codes for CATSERGLAGGQDTQYF.

This rearrangement joins TRBV6-1 to TRBJ2-5, with 13 nucleotides matching TRBD2. The trim removed 6 bases at V and 2 bases at J, leaving 9 bases unmatched. The CDR3 contains 17 residues. The germline V gene encodes CDR1 MNHNS and CDR2 SASEGT. CDR3 nucleotide sequence: TGTGCCAGCAGCAACCGGGGACTAGCGGGATCTCAAGAGACCCAGTACTTC. It translates to CASSNRGLAGSQETQYF.

The chain has TRBV12-3 or TRBV12-4 and TRBJ1-6; TRBD1 agrees at 10 bases. V trimming: 6 bases; J trimming: 7 bases; junction bases outside the gene matches: 9. The CDR3 contains 16 residues. The CDR3 protein is CASRGTGALGNSPLHF. The CDR3, as DNA: TGTGCCAGCAGAGGGACAGGGGCTTTGGGAAATTCACCCCTCCACTTT.

This clonotype was detected a few times. This chain joins TRBV29-1 and TRBJ2-7; a possible D gene is TRBD1 (5 bases). This CDR3 comprises 13 residues. Per the germline V gene, CDR1 is SQVTM and CDR2 is ANQGSEA. CDR3 nucleotides: TGCACCTCTTGGGGCGCAGCACCCTACGAGCAGTACTTC. Amino acid sequence: CTSWGAAPYEQYF.

The chain is built from TRBV21-1 and TRBJ2-4; the table assigns TRBD1, which was not confirmed against the DNA. TRBV21-1 is a pseudogene. CDR3 size: 16 residues. This chain's CDR3 is CASSPRTGLAKNIQYF. The CDR3 bases are TGTGCCAGCAGCCCTCGGACAGGCTTAGCCAAAAACATTCAGTACTTC.

The rearrangement uses TRBV12-3 or TRBV12-4 and TRBJ1-5; D uncertain. The CDR3 is 16 amino acids. V was shortened by 5 bases and J by 2 bases, with 16 bases between the two germline ends. The DNA of the CDR3 is TGTGCCAGCAGTCCGCCTCTTCGGAAGGGCAATCAGCCCCAGCATTTT. Protein product: CASSPPLRKGNQPQHF.

The chain is built from TRBV5-1 and TRBJ2-1, with TRBD2 identical over 10 bases. J was trimmed by 7 bases and V by 5 bases; bases with no gene match: 3. The CDR3 is made up of 13 amino acids. Per germline, CDR1 SGHRS and CDR2 YFSETQ. In nucleotides, the CDR3 is TGCGCCAGCAGACCTAGCGGGAGTAATGAGCAGTTCTTC. Its translation is CASRPSGSNEQFF.

This clonotype has ten or more counts. The chain has TRBV12-3 or TRBV12-4 and TRBJ2-3; either TRBD1 or TRBD2 may fit D (7 bases each). Trimming pared 7 bases from V and 1 base from J, leaving 12 bases between. The CDR3 extends over 14 amino acids. The chain's CDR3 is CASTRGGGTDTQYF. The CDR3 DNA reads as TGTGCCAGCACCAGGGGGGGGGGCACAGATACGCAGTATTTT.